This T cell receptor beta chain is from a study of OX40 agonist ivuxolimab in advanced cancers. Regarding the complete study: Ivuxolimab was an agonistic, fully human IgG2 monoclonal antibody directed against OX40 (CD134), a costimulatory receptor. Intravenous ivuxolimab was administered to patients every 2 weeks at six dose levels: 0.01, 0.1, 0.3, 1.5, 3 and 10 mg/kg. The paper describes the monotherapy dose-escalation part (N of about 47 patients) of the phase I trial of ivuxolimab. Partial responses occurred in three dose-escalation patients, of whom one had hepatocellular carcinoma and two had cutaneous melanoma. A male proportion of roughly 80% and a mean age of approximately 60 years, ranging from 23 to 79, were recorded for the dose-escalation cohort. The point of sequencing TCRbeta in the periphery was to test whether ivuxolimab changed TCR sequence diversity and drove clonal T-cell expansion. Patients were allowed to have had prior anti-PD-1, anti-PD-L1 or anti-CTLA-4 therapy, and 40% to 45% of the dose-escalation patients had been treated with checkpoint inhibitors. Among the approximately 50 dose-escalation patients, some 20 had hepatocellular carcinoma, some 15 melanoma, 9 renal cell carcinoma and 9 head and neck cancer. Overall study outcomes, separate from this receptor: Clonal expansion of both CD4+ and CD8+ blood T cells was observed from baseline to week 6 at doses 0.1 to 3.0 mg/kg. On average, CD8+ T cells showed more expanded clones than CD4+ T cells after ivuxolimab. In partial responders in the 0.1-3.0 mg/kg groups, normalized peripheral clonal expansion was found to be among the lowest, especially among CD8+ T cells. Low levels of normalized T-cell clonal expansion were also seen in some nonresponding patients. Antigen specificity was not determined for the clonally expanded peripheral T cells.

This clone was counted once. Its antigen target is currently unknown. One base away there is no much larger clone; base qualities are not given. The germline V gene provides CDR1 MNHNS and CDR2 SASEGT. The junction shows trimming of 5 bases on V and 2 bases on J, plus 2 bases between the germline ends. From cysteine to phenylalanine, the CDR3 is 11 amino acids long. The sequence is cut down to CDR3 DNA, 33 bases in frame from base 1. Patients with autoimmune disease history or receiving systemic immunosuppression were excluded from the trial. Peripheral blood for TCR sequencing was drawn from every dose cohort at baseline, at cycle 4 day 1 and at cycle 7 day 1. Samples were obtained from an open-label, multicenter, first-in-human phase I dose-escalation trial of ivuxolimab. Adults with locally advanced or metastatic head and neck squamous cell, hepatocellular, melanoma or renal cell carcinoma were enrolled in the trial. Before TCR sequencing, CD4+ T cells and CD8+ T cells from peripheral blood were sorted into separate populations.

For sequencing of the TCRbeta CDR3 region, genomic DNA was extracted from the sorted cells. TCRbeta CDR3 regions were sequenced using the immunoSEQ Assay. In its TCRdb copy, this immuneACCESS table keeps in-frame sequences only and misses some clones. Where compared with another copy, unresolved V genes explain less than half of these, and the others have no known cause. A total of over 85,000 clones appear in this sample, 85% to 95% of them only once. The ten largest make up about 0.24% of the sample. Recombination connected TRBV6-1 to TRBJ2-3; there is no confident call for the D gene. This sequence was found in an adult with an advanced solid tumor such as melanoma, head and neck, liver or kidney cancer. The source material was CD4+ or CD8+ T cells sorted from blood, sampled in a trial of the OX40 agonist ivuxolimab. In nucleotides, the sequence is TGTGCCAGCAGTCCCACAGATACGCAGTATTTT. The resulting protein is CASSPTDTQYF.